A single sample is the source of the 16 T cell receptor beta chains below, sequenced in a study of identifying expanded T cells in peripheral blood. Only in-frame clones appear in the TCRdb table, and some are missing; sequencing was by immunoSEQ multiplex PCR. The sample includes about 91,000 clones, about 87% of them seen just once. Sample: blood. These receptors were obtained from a person aged 18-70 years in good health.

The rearrangement uses TRBV2 and TRBJ1-2; unclear D gene. The CDR3 totals 14 residues. Deletions cut 6 bases from V and 0 bases from J, with 11 bases between. Germline V gives CDR1 SNHLY, CDR2 FYNNEI. CDR3 DNA sequence: TGTGCCAGCAGCCCTGACCCGGCTAACTATGGCTACACCTTC. Encoded protein: CASSPDPANYGYTF.

The chain joins TRBV18 to TRBJ2-7, with 9 bases matching TRBD1. V trimming: 0 bases; J trimming: 5 bases; junction bases outside the gene matches: 2. The CDR3 runs 14 residues. The germline V gene encodes CDR1 KGHSH and CDR2 LQKENI. Written as DNA, the CDR3 is TGTGCCAGCTCACCACCGGGACAGGGCCACGAGCAGTACTTC. This gives the protein CASSPPGQGHEQYF.

A single count supports this clone. The chain has TRBV7-9 and TRBJ2-7; 9 bases map to TRBD1. Unmatched junction bases numbered 8, after V lost 2 bases and J lost 6 bases. Per the germline V gene, CDR1 is SEHNR and CDR2 is FQNEAQ (reference sequence). The length of the CDR3 is 15 residues. The CDR3 protein is CASSLTLGQGLEQYF. In DNA form, the CDR3 reads TGTGCCAGCAGCTTAACTCTGGGACAGGGCCTCGAGCAGTACTTC.

The V gene is TRBV7-9, the J gene TRBJ2-1; 7 bases agree with TRBD2. The CDR3 totals 17 residues. Germline CDR1 reads SEHNR; CDR2 reads FQNEAQ (reference sequence). The V segment lost 4 bases and the J segment 1 base; nucleotides outside the gene matches: 10. Here the CDR3 DNA reads TGTGCCAGCAGCTCACCAACAGCGGGATCGTCCTACAATGAGCAGTTCTTC. As protein: CASSSPTAGSSYNEQFF.

This chain uses TRBV19 with TRBJ2-3; no firm D call. CDR3 length: 14 amino acids. Germline V gene data show CDR1 as LNHDA and CDR2 as SQIVND (reference sequence). The V end was cut by 5 bases, the J end by 2 bases, with 11 bases between. The CDR3 protein is CASSPWQSTDTQYF. The DNA for the CDR3 is TGTGCCAGTAGTCCCTGGCAGTCCACAGATACGCAGTATTTT. The full variable domain, completed using reference TRBV19 and TRBJ2-3, is DGGITQSPKYLFRKEGQNVTLSCEQNLNHDAMYWYRQDPGQGLRLIYYSQIVNDFQKGDIAEGYSVSREKKESFPLTVTSAQKNPTAFYLCASSPWQSTDTQYFGPGTRLTVL.

The genes are TRBV7-9 and TRBJ2-5, with a tentative D call TRBD1 (5 bases). Looked up from germline, CDR1 is SEHNR and CDR2 is FQNEAQ (reference sequence). CDR3 size: 15 residues. V was clipped by 7 bases and J by 4 bases, with 19 bases between them. This chain's CDR3 is CASTIGVGPLETQYF. CDR3 coding DNA: TGTGCCAGCACGATTGGGGTGGGGCCTCTAGAGACCCAGTACTTC.

This CDR3 reads CASSQVYRSSYNEQFF. The CDR3 DNA reads TGTGCCAGCAGCCAAGTATACAGGAGCTCCTACAATGAGCAGTTCTTC. The chain joins TRBV14 to TRBJ2-1; D possibly corresponds to TRBD1 (5 bases). Germline V gene sequence: CDR1 SGHDN, CDR2 FVKESK. This CDR3 region has 16 residues. V gave up 1 base and J gave up 0 bases, with 10 bases separating them.

The V gene is TRBV7-2, the J gene TRBJ1-2; 9 bases map to TRBD1. Germline CDR1 SGHTA, CDR2 FQGNSA. The CDR3 extends over 13 amino acids. J lost 4 bases, V lost 3 bases, and 0 bases had no gene match. The CDR3 loop is CASSLTGGYGYTF. The CDR3 region has the DNA TGTGCCAGCAGCTTGACAGGGGGCTATGGCTACACCTTC.

The chain joins TRBV29-1 to TRBJ2-1; D tentatively reads TRBD1 or TRBD2 (5 bases each). The ends were cut back, 7 bases at V and 8 bases at J, with 12 bases in the middle. Germline V gives CDR1 SQVTM, CDR2 ANQGSEA. CDR3 size: 11 residues. CDR3 region: CSAYQGDEQFF. The CDR3 region has the DNA TGCAGCGCATATCAGGGAGATGAGCAGTTCTTC.

This clone was detected once. The genes are TRBV10-2 and TRBJ2-2, with D possibly TRBD1 on 6 matching bases. V was shortened by 2 bases and J by 1 base, with 17 bases between the two germline ends. This CDR3 is 18 amino acids long. The germline V gene has CDR1 WSHSY and CDR2 SAAADI. The CDR3: CASSEVRRTAVNTGELFF. The DNA of the CDR3 is TGCGCCAGCAGTGAGGTTAGGAGGACAGCCGTGAACACCGGGGAGCTGTTTTTT.

This chain joins TRBV6-1 and TRBJ2-5; the D gene is possibly TRBD1 (6 bases). This CDR3 is 16 amino acids long. Germline CDR1 MNHNS, CDR2 SASEGT. Trimming left V 1 base short and J 2 bases short, with 14 bases between. CDR3: CASSEDRRDTQETQYF. In nucleotides, the CDR3 is TGTGCCAGCAGTGAAGATCGTCGGGACACACAAGAGACCCAGTACTTC.

This clone was observed a few times. V is TRBV6-4 and J is TRBJ2-3, with 8 bases that match TRBD1. Germline V gene sequence: CDR1 MRHNA, CDR2 SNTAGT. V dropped 3 bases and J dropped 3; count of bases not matched to a gene: 2. CDR3 length: 14 residues. The CDR3 sequence: CASSEGQETDTQYF. The DNA for the CDR3 is TGTGCCAGCAGTGAGGGACAGGAAACAGATACGCAGTATTTT.

The chain has TRBV18 and TRBJ2-3; D is undetermined. In germline, CDR1 is KGHSH, CDR2 LQKENI. V shed 3 bases and J shed 6 bases, with 13 bases lying between them. CDR3 size: 14 residues. The DNA for the CDR3 is TGTGCCAGCTCACCGCTATACCAAGCGGATACGCAGTATTTT. Its translation is CASSPLYQADTQYF.

This chain links TRBV29-1 with TRBJ1-1; TRBD1 matches 9 bases. Germline CDR1 is SQVTM and CDR2 is ANQGSEA. The V gene end was trimmed by 5 bases and the J gene end by 3 bases; junction bases not matched to a gene: 4. The CDR3 consists of 13 residues. The chain's CDR3 is CSVLTGGDTEAFF. The CDR3, as DNA: TGCAGCGTTTTGACAGGGGGAGACACTGAAGCTTTCTTT.

CDR3 bases: TGTGCCAGCAGTCCCACAGGGGGATCCTCCTACGAGCAGTACTTC. This codes for CASSPTGGSSYEQYF. This chain links TRBV6-5 with TRBJ2-7, with 8 bases identical to TRBD1. Per the germline V gene, CDR1 is MNHEY and CDR2 is SVGAGI. CDR3 length equals 15 residues. After removal of 5 bases from V and 0 bases from J, the junction contained 6 bases not matched to a gene.

The rearrangement uses TRBV10-2 and TRBJ2-7; TRBD2 is a possible D gene (5 bases). This CDR3 contains 18 residues. With 7 bases removed from V and 2 bases from J, the gap between germline ends came to 27 bases. Germline CDR1 reads WSHSY; CDR2 reads SAAADI. This chain's CDR3 is CASTRASGSGFNTYEQYF. In DNA form, the CDR3 reads TGCGCCAGCACCAGAGCGTCGGGGTCGGGATTCAACACCTACGAGCAGTACTTC.